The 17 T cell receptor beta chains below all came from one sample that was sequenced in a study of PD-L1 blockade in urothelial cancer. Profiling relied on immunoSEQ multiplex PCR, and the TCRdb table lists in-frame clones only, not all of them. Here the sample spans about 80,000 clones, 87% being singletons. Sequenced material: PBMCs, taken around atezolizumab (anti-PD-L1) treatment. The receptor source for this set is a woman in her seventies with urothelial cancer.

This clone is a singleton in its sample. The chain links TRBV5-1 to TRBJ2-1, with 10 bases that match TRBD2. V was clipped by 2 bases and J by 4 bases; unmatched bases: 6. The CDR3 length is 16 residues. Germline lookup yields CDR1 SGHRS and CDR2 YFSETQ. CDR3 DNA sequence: TGCGCCAGCAGCTTAGAAGCGGGAGGGCCTTACAATGAGCAGTTCTTC. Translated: CASSLEAGGPYNEQFF.

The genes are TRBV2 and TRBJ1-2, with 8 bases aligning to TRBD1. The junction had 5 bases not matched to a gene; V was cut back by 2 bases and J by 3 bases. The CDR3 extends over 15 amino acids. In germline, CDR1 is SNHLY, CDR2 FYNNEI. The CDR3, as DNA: TGTGCCAGCAGTGAACGGACAGGGCGACACTATGGCTACACCTTC. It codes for CASSERTGRHYGYTF.

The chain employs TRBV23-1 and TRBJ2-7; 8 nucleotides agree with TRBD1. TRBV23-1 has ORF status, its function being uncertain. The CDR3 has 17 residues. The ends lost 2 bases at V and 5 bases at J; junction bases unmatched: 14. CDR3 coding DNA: TGCGCCAGCAGTCAAACCCCAGGACAGGGCTGGGTCCACGAGCAGTACTTC. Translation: CASSQTPGQGWVHEQYF.

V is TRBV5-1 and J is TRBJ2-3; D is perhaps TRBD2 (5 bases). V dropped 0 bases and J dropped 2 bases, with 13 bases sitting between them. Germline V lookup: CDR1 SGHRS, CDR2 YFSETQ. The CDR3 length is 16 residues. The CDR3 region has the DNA TGCGCCAGCAGCTTGGAATGGGGAGACTACACAGATACGCAGTATTTT. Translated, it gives CASSLEWGDYTDTQYF.

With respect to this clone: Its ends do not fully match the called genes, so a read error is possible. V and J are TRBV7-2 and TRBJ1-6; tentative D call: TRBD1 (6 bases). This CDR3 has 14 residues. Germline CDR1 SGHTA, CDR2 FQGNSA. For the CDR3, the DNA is TGTGCCAGCAGCTTCCCGGGACATAACTCACCCCTCCACTTT. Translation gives CASSFPGHNSPLHF.

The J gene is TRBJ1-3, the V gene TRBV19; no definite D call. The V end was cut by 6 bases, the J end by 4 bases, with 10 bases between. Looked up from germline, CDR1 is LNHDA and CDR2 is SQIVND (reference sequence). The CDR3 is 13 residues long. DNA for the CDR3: TGTGCCAGTAGCCTTCAGTGGGGAAACACCATATATTTT. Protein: CASSLQWGNTIYF.

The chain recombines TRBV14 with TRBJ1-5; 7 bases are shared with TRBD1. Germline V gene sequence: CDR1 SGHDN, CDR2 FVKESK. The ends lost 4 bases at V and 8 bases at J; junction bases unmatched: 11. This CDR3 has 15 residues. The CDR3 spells CASSPVGTAPKPQHF. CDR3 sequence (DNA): TGTGCCAGCAGCCCCGTTGGGACAGCCCCGAAGCCCCAGCATTTT.

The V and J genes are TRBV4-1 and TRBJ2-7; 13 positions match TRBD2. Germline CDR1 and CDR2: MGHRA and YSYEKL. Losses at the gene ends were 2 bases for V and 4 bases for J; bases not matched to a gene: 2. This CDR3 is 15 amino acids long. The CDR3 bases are TGCGCCAGCAGCCAAAGGACTAGCGGGAGTTACGAGCAGTACTTC. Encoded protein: CASSQRTSGSYEQYF.

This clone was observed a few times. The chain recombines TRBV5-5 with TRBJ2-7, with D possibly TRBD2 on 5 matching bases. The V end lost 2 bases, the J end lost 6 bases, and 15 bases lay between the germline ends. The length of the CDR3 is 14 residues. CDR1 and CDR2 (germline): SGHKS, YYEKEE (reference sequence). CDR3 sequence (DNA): TGTGCCAGCAGCTTATGGGAGCATGGGTCCGAGCAGTACTTC. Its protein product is CASSLWEHGSEQYF. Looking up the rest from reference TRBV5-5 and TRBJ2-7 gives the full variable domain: DAGVTQSPTHLIKTRGQQVTLRCSPISGHKSVSWYQQVLGQGPQFIFQYYEKEERGRGNFPDRFSARQFPNYSSELNVNALLLGDSALYLCASSLWEHGSEQYFGPGTRLTVT.

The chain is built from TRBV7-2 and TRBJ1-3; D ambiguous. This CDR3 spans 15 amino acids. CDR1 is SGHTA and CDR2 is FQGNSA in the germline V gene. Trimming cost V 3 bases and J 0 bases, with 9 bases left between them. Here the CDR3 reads CASSLLRSSGNTIYF. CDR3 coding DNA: TGTGCCAGCAGCTTGTTACGCAGCTCTGGAAACACCATATATTTT.

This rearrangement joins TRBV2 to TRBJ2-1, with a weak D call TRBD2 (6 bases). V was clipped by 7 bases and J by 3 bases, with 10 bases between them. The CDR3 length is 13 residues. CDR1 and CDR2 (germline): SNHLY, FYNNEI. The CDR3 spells CASKRGGYNEQFF. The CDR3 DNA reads TGTGCCAGCAAAAGGGGAGGCTACAATGAGCAGTTCTTC.

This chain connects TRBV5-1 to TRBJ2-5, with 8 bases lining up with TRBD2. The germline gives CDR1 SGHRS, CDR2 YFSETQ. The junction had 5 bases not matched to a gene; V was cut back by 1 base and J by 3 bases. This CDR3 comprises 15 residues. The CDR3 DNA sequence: TGCGCCAGCAGCTTGATCACAGCGGGAGAAGAGACCCAGTACTTC. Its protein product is CASSLITAGEETQYF.

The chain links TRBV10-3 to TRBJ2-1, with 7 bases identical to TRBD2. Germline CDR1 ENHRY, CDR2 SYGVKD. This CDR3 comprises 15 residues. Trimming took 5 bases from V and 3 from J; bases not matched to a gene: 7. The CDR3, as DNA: TGTGCCATCAGTATGGGACTACCGAGCTACAATGAGCAGTTCTTC. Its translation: CAISMGLPSYNEQFF.

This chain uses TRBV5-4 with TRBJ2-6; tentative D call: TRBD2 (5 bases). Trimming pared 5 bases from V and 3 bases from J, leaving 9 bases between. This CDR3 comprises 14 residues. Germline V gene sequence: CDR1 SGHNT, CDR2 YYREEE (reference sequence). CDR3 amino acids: CASRSGGGANVLTF. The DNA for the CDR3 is TGTGCCAGCAGAAGCGGAGGTGGGGCCAACGTCCTGACTTTC.

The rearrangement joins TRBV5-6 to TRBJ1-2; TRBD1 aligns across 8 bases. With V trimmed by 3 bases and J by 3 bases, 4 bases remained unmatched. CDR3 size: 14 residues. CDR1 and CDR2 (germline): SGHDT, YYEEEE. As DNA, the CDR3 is TGTGCCAGCAGCTCCGGACAGGGCCACTATGGCTACACCTTC. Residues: CASSSGQGHYGYTF.

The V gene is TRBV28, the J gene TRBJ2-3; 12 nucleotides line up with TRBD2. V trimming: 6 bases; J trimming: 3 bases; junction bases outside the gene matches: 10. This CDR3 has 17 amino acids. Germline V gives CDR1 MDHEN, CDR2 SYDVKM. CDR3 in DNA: TGTGCCAGCAGCCCCCTCCTAGCGGGAGGGCGAACAGATACGCAGTATTTT. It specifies CASSPLLAGGRTDTQYF.

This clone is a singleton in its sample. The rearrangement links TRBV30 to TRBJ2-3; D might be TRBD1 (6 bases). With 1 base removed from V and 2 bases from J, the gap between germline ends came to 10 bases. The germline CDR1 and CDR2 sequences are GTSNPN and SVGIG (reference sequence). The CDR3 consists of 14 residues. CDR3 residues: CAWSEGVDTDTQYF. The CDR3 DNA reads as TGTGCCTGGAGTGAGGGGGTAGACACAGATACGCAGTATTTT. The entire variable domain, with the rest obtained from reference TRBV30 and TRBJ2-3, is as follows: SQTIHQWPATLVQPVGSPLSLECTVEGTSNPNLYWYRQAAGRGLQLLFYSVGIGQISSEVPQNLSASRPQDRQFILSSKKLLLSDSGFYLCAWSEGVDTDTQYFGPGTRLTVL.